These 2 T cell receptor beta chains originate from one sample sequenced in a study of memory CD4+ T cells and cytomegalovirus serostatus. Single viable CD3+CD4+CD8-CD45RO+ cells were sorted as the memory CD4+ T cells. This table comes from immunoSEQ multiplex PCR, and its TCRdb copy is limited to in-frame clones, with some not included. The data hold about 44,000 clones, with about 80% observed a single time. Material: memory CD4+ T cells from blood. The receptors derive from an adult in good health and CMV-seronegative.

This sequence joins TRBV11-3 and TRBJ2-1, with 9 bases aligning to TRBD2. This CDR3 is 17 amino acids long. V lost 1 base, J lost 4 bases, and 8 bases stayed unmatched. Per the germline V gene, CDR1 is SGHNT and CDR2 is YENEEA. CDR3 region: CASSLVRASGEYNEQFF. The DNA for the CDR3 is TGTGCCAGCAGCTTAGTACGCGCTAGCGGGGAATACAATGAGCAGTTCTTC.

The chain carries TRBV7-9 and TRBJ1-6, with a weak D call TRBD1 (5 bases). Germline-derived CDR1 and CDR2 are SEHNR and FQNEAQ (reference sequence). The CDR3 is 15 residues long. Trimming removed 5 bases from V and 5 bases from J, with 13 bases in between. CDR3 sequence (DNA): TGTGCCAGCAGCCGCTGGGACCACGATAATTCACCCCTCCACTTT. Its protein is CASSRWDHDNSPLHF.